Below are 14 T cell receptor beta chains sequenced from a single sample in a study of blood T cell repertoires in COVID-19. Here immunoSEQ multiplex PCR was the method, and the copy in TCRdb shows in-frame clones only, minus some. The sample shows roughly 150,000 clones, approximately 91% of them seen only once. The sample comprised peripheral blood. Every receptor here comes from a man in his late teens or twenties with COVID-19, enrolled during active disease.

The rearrangement uses TRBV9 and TRBJ2-3; 9 nucleotides line up with TRBD1. The CDR3 loop spans 17 amino acids. CDR1 is SGDLS, CDR2 YYNGEE, per germline. V trimming: 3 bases; J trimming: 2 bases; junction bases outside the gene matches: 10. The CDR3 protein is CASSARRDRVLTDTQYF. As DNA, the CDR3 is TGTGCCAGCAGCGCCCGCCGGGACAGGGTTCTCACAGATACGCAGTATTTT.

The chain couples TRBV27 to TRBJ2-6, with D hard to call. V was cut by 5 bases and J by 0 bases, with 5 bases left in between. This CDR3 contains 14 residues. CDR1 and CDR2 from the germline V gene are MNHEY and SMNVEV (reference sequence). The CDR3 region is CASSPHSGANVLTF. The DNA of the CDR3 is TGTGCCAGCAGTCCCCACTCTGGGGCCAACGTCCTGACTTTC.

This chain connects TRBV29-1 to TRBJ2-1; 11 nucleotides line up with TRBD2. CDR3 length equals 15 residues. V gave up 1 base and J gave up 1 base; unmatched junction bases: 0. Germline V lookup: CDR1 SQVTM, CDR2 ANQGSEA. In DNA form, the CDR3 reads TGCAGCGTTGAAGGACTAGCGGGATCCTACAATGAGCAGTTCTTC. This codes for CSVEGLAGSYNEQFF.

The DNA for the CDR3 is TGTGCCAGCAGTACAGGGGGGAAGAGCGGAAACACCATATATTTT. This gives the protein CASSTGGKSGNTIYF. V usage is TRBV6-5 and J usage is TRBJ1-3; TRBD1 agrees at 8 bases. V was pared by 5 bases and J by 4 bases, with 7 bases of the junction left unmatched. The germline V gene encodes CDR1 MNHEY and CDR2 SVGAGI. The CDR3 runs 15 residues.

Comment on this clone: The germline gene is not matched at one end of the junction; a read error may be the cause. V gene TRBV28 combines with J gene TRBJ1-2; D perhaps matches TRBD1 (6 bases). Per germline, CDR1 MDHEN and CDR2 SYDVKM. The CDR3 covers 15 residues. For the CDR3, the DNA is TGTGCCAGCAGTTTGGGGGCAACCGGGAACCAGAAAGAAGAATTC. Its translation is CASSLGATGNQKEEF.

This sequence joins TRBV7-9 and TRBJ1-1; D remains ambiguous. The V and J ends lost 5 bases and 0 bases respectively, with 19 bases between them. This CDR3 has 17 residues. Germline V gene data show CDR1 as SEHNR and CDR2 as FQNEAQ (reference sequence). The DNA of the CDR3 is TGTGCCAGCAGCCCCCCCTTTGCGGGCAGAATGAACACTGAAGCTTTCTTT. Encoded protein: CASSPPFAGRMNTEAFF.

The chain couples TRBV28 to TRBJ2-1, with D unclear. V lost 6 bases and J lost 6, with 18 bases in between. Germline V lookup: CDR1 MDHEN, CDR2 SYDVKM. CDR3 length: 15 amino acids. The CDR3 coding sequence is TGTGCCAGCAGGGGCCGCTCTTCTTACTTCAATGAGCAGTTCTTC. As protein: CASRGRSSYFNEQFF.

The chain recombines TRBV4-3 with TRBJ1-5, with TRBD1 matching over 10 bases. With 4 bases clipped from V and 4 bases from J, the junction kept 4 bases outside the gene matches. The CDR3 totals 15 residues. The V gene's germline CDR1 is LGHNA and CDR2 YSLEER. This chain's CDR3 is CASSLRTGGNQPQHF. The CDR3 nucleotides read TGCGCCAGCAGCCTACGGACAGGGGGGAATCAGCCCCAGCATTTT.

The chain joins TRBV7-9 to TRBJ2-5; 11 bases are shared with TRBD1. V was clipped by 4 bases and J by 4 bases; unmatched bases: 5. CDR3 size: 15 residues. Germline V gene lookup returns CDR1 SEHNR and CDR2 FQNEAQ (reference sequence). The CDR3 DNA follows: TGTGCCAGCAGCTCACCGGGACAGGGGGTAGAGACCCAGTACTTC. Translating it yields CASSSPGQGVETQYF. The whole variable domain, remainder taken from reference TRBV7-9 and TRBJ2-5, is DTGVSQNPRHKITKRGQNVTFRCDPISEHNRLYWYRQTLGQGPEFLTYFQNEAQLEKSRLLSDRFSAERPKGSFSTLEIQRTEQGDSAMYLCASSSPGQGVETQYFGPGTRLLVL.

This clone showed up just once. The gene calls are TRBV11-2 and TRBJ2-1, with 7 bases that match TRBD2. In germline, CDR1 is SGHAT, CDR2 FQNNGV. The junction had 13 bases not matched to a gene; V was cut back by 4 bases and J by 7 bases. CDR3 length: 16 amino acids. The CDR3 region is CASSSLRDYRGNEQFF. CDR3 nucleotide sequence: TGTGCCAGCAGCTCTCTCCGGGACTATCGGGGGAATGAGCAGTTCTTC. The full variable domain, with the rest looked up from reference TRBV11-2 and TRBJ2-1, is EAGVAQSPRYKIIEKRQSVAFWCNPISGHATLYWYQQILGQGPKLLIQFQNNGVVDDSQLPKDRFSAERLKGVDSTLKIQPAKLEDSAVYLCASSSLRDYRGNEQFFGPGTRLTVL.

The V gene is TRBV6-5, the J gene TRBJ2-6; D might be TRBD1 (5 bases). Trimming left V 4 bases short and J 6 bases short, with 10 bases between. Germline V CDR1 and CDR2: MNHEY, SVGAGI. The CDR3 is 14 amino acids. For the CDR3, the DNA is TGTGCCAGCAGTTCCAGGGCAGCGGCCAACGTCCTGACTTTC. Translated: CASSSRAAANVLTF.

This chain links TRBV7-2 with TRBJ1-3, with 7 bases fitting TRBD1. This CDR3 spans 18 amino acids. Unmatched junction bases numbered 12, after V lost 4 bases and J lost 0 bases. Germline loops: CDR1 SGHTA, CDR2 FQGNSA. CDR3: CASSSPPGQIISGNTIYF. CDR3 coding DNA: TGTGCCAGCAGCTCCCCTCCGGGACAGATTATCTCTGGAAACACCATATATTTT.

The rearrangement links TRBV4-3 to TRBJ2-7; 12 positions agree with TRBD2. This CDR3 contains 19 residues. The V segment lost 4 bases and the J segment 2 bases; nucleotides outside the gene matches: 15. Germline V gene data show CDR1 as LGHNA and CDR2 as YSLEER. In DNA form, the CDR3 reads TGCGCCAGCAGCCCCCAAAGTGCATGGACTAGCGGGATTACCTACGAGCAGTACTTC. As protein: CASSPQSAWTSGITYEQYF.

The CDR3 protein is CASSELDTGELFF. The CDR3 DNA reads TGCGCCAGCAGTGAGCTAGACACCGGGGAGCTGTTTTTT. The rearrangement uses TRBV10-1 and TRBJ2-2; no reliable D call. CDR1 is WNHNN and CDR2 is SYGVQD in the germline V gene (reference sequence). The CDR3 extends over 13 amino acids. V gave up 2 bases and J gave up 3 bases, with 4 bases separating them.